The clone carrying this T cell receptor beta chain has only a few counts. The record originates from a study of blood T cell repertoires in COVID-19. J gave up 7 bases and V 1 base, and 4 bases lay outside the gene matches. This CDR3 is 15 amino acids long. Germline-derived CDR1 and CDR2 are LGHDT and YNNKEL (reference sequence). Sequencing used immunoSEQ multiplex PCR; TCRdb keeps in-frame clones, though not all of them. The table has about 71,000 clones, approximately 85% seen once. The sequence derives from an older man with acute or convalescent COVID-19. The rearrangement links TRBV3-1 (or the pseudogene TRBV3-2) to TRBJ1-1; 12 nucleotides align to TRBD1. The sequencing sample was made of peripheral blood. CDR3 region: CASSQGGQGANEAFF. CDR3 nucleotides: TGTGCCAGCAGCCAAGGGGGACAGGGGGCGAATGAAGCTTTCTTT.